Listed below are T cell receptor beta chains from one sample, sequenced in a study of OX40 agonist ivuxolimab in advanced cancers. The method was immunoSEQ multiplex PCR; TCRdb's version includes in-frame clones alone and lacks a portion of them. The table lists some 33,000 clones, 82% of them singletons. Sample: CD4+ or CD8+ T cells sorted from blood, taken in a trial of the OX40 agonist ivuxolimab. These TCRs come from an adult with an advanced solid tumor such as melanoma, head and neck, liver or kidney cancer. Each CDR3 is given with its conserved first and last residue. The D gene is left open where the match is weak.

V gene	D gene	J gene	CDR3 protein
TRBV11-2	-	TRBJ2-7	CASSLGGTQGMAYEQYF
TRBV6-6	TRBD1	TRBJ2-7	CASSYGQGAGYEQYF
TRBV2	-	TRBJ1-6	CASVVGRGNNSPLHF
TRBV5-1	TRBD2	TRBJ2-3	CASSLAGGSTDTQYF
TRBV7-2	-	TRBJ2-2	CASSLGVASNTGELFF
TRBV10-3	-	TRBJ2-7	CAISESRRDYEQYF
TRBV18	-	TRBJ2-2	CASSDTGELFF
TRBV5-4	-	TRBJ2-7	CASSLEGGTYEQYF
TRBV6-6	TRBD1	TRBJ1-2	CASTSQGASPNGYTF
TRBV5-6	-	TRBJ1-3	CASSLIGSGMDIYF
TRBV4-3	TRBD2	TRBJ2-2	CASSQEGGRAVGELLF
TRBV6-6	-	TRBJ1-4	CASSYSNEKLFF
TRBV5-6	-	TRBJ2-3	CASSLKGTDTQYF
TRBV19	-	TRBJ1-2	CASSPQANYGYTF
TRBV7-9	-	TRBJ2-2	CASSYSRDSFTGELFF
TRBV10-2	TRBD1	TRBJ2-6	CASRSRTGGPPSGANVLTF
TRBV6-6	-	TRBJ2-7	CASSYSAGKGYEQYF